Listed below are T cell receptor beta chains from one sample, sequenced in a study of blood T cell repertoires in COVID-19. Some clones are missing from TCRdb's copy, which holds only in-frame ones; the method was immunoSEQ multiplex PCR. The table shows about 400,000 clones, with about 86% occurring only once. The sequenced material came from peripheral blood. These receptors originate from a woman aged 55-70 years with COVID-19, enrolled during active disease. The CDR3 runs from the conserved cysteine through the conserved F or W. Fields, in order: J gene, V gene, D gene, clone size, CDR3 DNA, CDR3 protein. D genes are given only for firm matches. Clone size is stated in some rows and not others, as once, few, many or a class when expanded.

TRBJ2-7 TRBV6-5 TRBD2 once TGTGCCAGCAGTTACACGGGAGGGAGTTTCGACGAGCAGTACTTC CASSYTGGSFDEQYF
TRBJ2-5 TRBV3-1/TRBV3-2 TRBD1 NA TGTGCCAGCAGCCAAGATAGGCGGGACAGGCGCCAAGAGACCCAGTACTTC CASSQDRRDRRQETQYF
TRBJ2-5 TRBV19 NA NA TGTGCCAGTAGTATAGGCCCGGGCCAAGAGACCCAGTACTTC CASSIGPGQETQYF
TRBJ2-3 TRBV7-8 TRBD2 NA TGTGCCAGCAGCCCCCGGACTAGCGGGGGGCCTAGCACAGATACGCAGTATTTT CASSPRTSGGPSTDTQYF
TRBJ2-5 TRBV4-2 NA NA TGTGCCAGCAGCCAAGATTGGGCCGGGCTTGAGGGGACCCAGTACTTC CASSQDWAGLEGTQYF
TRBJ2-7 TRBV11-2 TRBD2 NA TGTGCCAGCAGCGTAAGCGGGGGGTACTCCTACGAGCAGTACTTC CASSVSGGYSYEQYF
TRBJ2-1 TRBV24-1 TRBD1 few TGTGCCACCAGTGATGTCCAAACAGGGGGCCCGAATGAGCAGTTCTTC CATSDVQTGGPNEQFF
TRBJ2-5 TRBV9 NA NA TGTGCCAGCAGCCCTGGACTAAATCAGGAGACCCAGTACTTC CASSPGLNQETQYF
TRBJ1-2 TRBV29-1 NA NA TGCAGCGTTGAAGAAAGAGGAGGGGCTCAAGCTAACTATGGCTACACCTTC CSVEERGGAQANYGYTF
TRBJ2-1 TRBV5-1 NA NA TGCGCCAGCAGCTTGACAGGGATTATGGATGAGCAGTTCTTC CASSLTGIMDEQFF
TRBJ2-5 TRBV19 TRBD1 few TGTGCCAGTAGTCCCCGGACAGGGCTGCAAGAGACCCAGTACTTC CASSPRTGLQETQYF
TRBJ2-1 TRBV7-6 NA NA TGTGCCAGCAGCTCAGCGCACGGCTCCTACAATGAGCAGTTCTTC CASSSAHGSYNEQFF
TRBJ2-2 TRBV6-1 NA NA TGTGCCAGCAGTGATTCCCCCTCCCGGGAGCTGTTTTTT CASSDSPSRELFF
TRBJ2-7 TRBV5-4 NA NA TGTGCCAGCAGCTTGGGTCCCGGCGAGCAGTACTTC CASSLGPGEQYF
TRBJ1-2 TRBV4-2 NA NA TGTGCCAGCAGCCGCCTGGCCCAGGGGAGTGGCTACACCTTC CASSRLAQGSGYTF
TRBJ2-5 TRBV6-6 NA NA TGTGCCAGCAGTTTCCCAGAGGGACTGAGAGAGACCCAGTACTTC CASSFPEGLRETQYF
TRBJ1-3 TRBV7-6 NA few TGTGCCAGCAGCTCAGGAACAACTGGAAACACCATATATTTT CASSSGTTGNTIYF
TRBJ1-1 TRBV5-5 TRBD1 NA TGTGCCAGCAGCCCAACCCAGGGGGCCGGTAGTCAAGCTTTCTTT CASSPTQGAGSQAFF
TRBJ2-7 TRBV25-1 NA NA TGTGCCAGCAGGAGCTCCTACGAGCAGTACTTC CASRSSYEQYF
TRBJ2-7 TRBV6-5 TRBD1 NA TGTGCCAGCAGTTGGAAATCGGGACAGGGCCCCTACGAGCAGTACTTC CASSWKSGQGPYEQYF
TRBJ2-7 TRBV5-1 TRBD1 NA TGCGCCAGCAGCTGGACAGGGGGCTCCTACGAGCAGTACTTC CASSWTGGSYEQYF
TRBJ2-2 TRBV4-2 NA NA TGTGCCAGCAGCCCAGTGGGGCACACCGGGGAGCTGTTTTTT CASSPVGHTGELFF
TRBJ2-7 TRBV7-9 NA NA TGTGCCAGCAGCTTAGTCGGGGATCCGGGAGAGCAGTACTTC CASSLVGDPGEQYF
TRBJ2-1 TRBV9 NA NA TGTGCCAGCAGCGTAGGGTCCGGGGATGAGCAGTTCTTC CASSVGSGDEQFF
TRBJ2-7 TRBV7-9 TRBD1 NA TGTGCCAGCACCCCGACAGGGGCTACCTACGAGCAGTACTTC CASTPTGATYEQYF
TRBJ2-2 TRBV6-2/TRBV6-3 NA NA TGTGCCAGCAGTTACCATAACACCGGGGAGCTGTTTTTT CASSYHNTGELFF
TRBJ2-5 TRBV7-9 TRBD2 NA TGTGCCAGCGGGAAGCGGGGTCAAGAGACCCAGTACTTC CASGKRGQETQYF
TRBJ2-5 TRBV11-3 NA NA TGTGCCAGCAGCTTAGCTCATGCCGTCAGGGGAGAGGAGACCCAGTACTTC CASSLAHAVRGEETQYF
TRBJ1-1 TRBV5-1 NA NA TGCGCCAGCAGTTACCTCCTGGCCACAATGAACACTGAAGCTTTCTTT CASSYLLATMNTEAFF
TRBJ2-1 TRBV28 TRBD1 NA TGTGCCAGCAGTTGGACTCAGGGGGCCTACAATGAGCAGTTCTTC CASSWTQGAYNEQFF
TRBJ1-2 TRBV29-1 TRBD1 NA TGCAGCGTTGAGTCGGTCCCAGGGGGCTACCTCTATGGCTACACCTTC CSVESVPGGYLYGYTF
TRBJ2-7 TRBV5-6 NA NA TGTGCCAGCAGCTTGGGGCAGGGGTACGACGAGCAGTACTTC CASSLGQGYDEQYF
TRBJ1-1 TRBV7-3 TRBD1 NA TGTGCCAGCAGCTCCGACAGGGATCAGTCTGAAGCTTTCTTT CASSSDRDQSEAFF
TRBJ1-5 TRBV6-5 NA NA TGTGCCGCCGGGGGAGACCGGAATCAGCCCCAGCATTTT CAAGGDRNQPQHF
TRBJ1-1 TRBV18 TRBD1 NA TGTGCCAGCTCATCACTCCAGGGGGCGCGCACTGAAGCTTTCTTT CASSSLQGARTEAFF
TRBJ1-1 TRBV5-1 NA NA TGCGCCAGCACCTCTACAGGGTTCGGGAACACTGAAGCTTTCTTT CASTSTGFGNTEAFF
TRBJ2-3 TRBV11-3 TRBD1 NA TGTGCCAGCAGCTTGATTACAGGGACAGGATCCACAGATACGCAGTATTTT CASSLITGTGSTDTQYF
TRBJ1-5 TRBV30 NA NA TGTGCCTGGAGTGTTGGGCCCTATGGCCGGAGCAATCAGCCCCAGCATTTT CAWSVGPYGRSNQPQHF
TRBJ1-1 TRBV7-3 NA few TGTGCCAGCAGCTCGACACCCAACACTGAAGCTTTCTTT CASSSTPNTEAFF
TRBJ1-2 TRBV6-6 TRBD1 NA TGTGCCAGCAGTTGGGACAGCGGTGGCTACACCTTC CASSWDSGGYTF
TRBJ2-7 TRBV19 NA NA TGTGCCAGTAGTATTCCAGGCTACGAGCAGTACTTC CASSIPGYEQYF
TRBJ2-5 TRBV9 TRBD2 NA TGTGCCAGCAGCGTAGCGACTAGCGGGGGACCCCAAGAGACCCAGTACTTC CASSVATSGGPQETQYF
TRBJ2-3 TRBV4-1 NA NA TGCGCCAGCAGCCACATGCGCGACAGGTCTAGCACAGATACGCAGTATTTT CASSHMRDRSSTDTQYF
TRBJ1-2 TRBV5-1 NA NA TGCGCCAGCAGCCTCCATTGGAGCGGCTACACCTTC CASSLHWSGYTF